The entry below describes one T cell receptor beta chain. These data belong to a study of blood T cell repertoires in COVID-19. Study information: The analysed material was cDNA or gDNA that came from T cells, B-cell-depleted T cells, or PBMCs.

Original handling: Amplified reference gene primers provided the basis for estimating nucleated cell counts. Data came from immunoSEQ multiplex PCR; TCRdb stores just in-frame clones and leaves some out. V and J calls and clone size come straight from that table; D and trimming were deduced from the DNA. Of roughly 100,000 clones in the sample, 60% to 80% were seen once. The CDR3 is 15 amino acids. Germline V lookup: CDR1 LNHDA, CDR2 SQIVND (reference sequence). V gave up 2 bases and J gave up 4 bases; unmatched junction bases: 2. The source of this sequence is a man aged 55 to 70 with active or convalescent COVID-19. The sequencing sample was made of peripheral blood. The chain recombines TRBV19 with TRBJ2-1; 10 nucleotides agree with TRBD2. The CDR3 loop reads CASSISSGGYNEQFF. CDR3 DNA: TGTGCCAGTAGTATATCTAGCGGGGGTTACAATGAGCAGTTCTTC.